These 21 T cell receptor beta chains came from one sample sequenced in a study of T cell changes during pregnancy in multiple sclerosis. Sequencing was performed with immunoSEQ multiplex PCR; in TCRdb, only in-frame clones are kept and a portion is missing. The sample carries approximately 70,000 clones, around 90% recorded once. Sample: peripheral blood, taken in the first trimester of pregnancy. All receptors come from a female donor in good health, enrolled as a control in a pregnancy study.

V usage is TRBV19 and J usage is TRBJ2-3, with 7 bases fitting TRBD2. J lost 2 bases, V lost 3 bases, and 2 bases had no gene match. The germline CDR1 and CDR2 sequences are LNHDA and SQIVND (reference sequence). The CDR3 spans 14 residues. DNA for the CDR3: TGTGCCAGTAGTATCGGGGACTACACAGATACGCAGTATTTT. Translation: CASSIGDYTDTQYF.

V usage is TRBV13 and J usage is TRBJ2-3; TRBD2 is a possible D gene (6 bases). Trimming removed 5 bases at V and 1 base at J, with 10 bases between. This CDR3 is 14 amino acids long. Germline V gene lookup returns CDR1 PRHDT and CDR2 FYEKMQ (reference sequence). The CDR3 is CASSMGTGTDTQYF. The CDR3 nucleotides read TGTGCCAGCAGCATGGGGACTGGCACAGATACGCAGTATTTT.

The chain has TRBV6-5 and TRBJ2-1, with a possible D match to TRBD2 (6 bases). Trimming shortened V by 7 bases and J by 4 bases, and 14 bases separated the two germline ends. CDR3 size: 14 residues. CDR1 MNHEY and CDR2 SVGAGI come from the germline V gene. CDR3 in amino acids: CASTPPGLYNEQFF. The CDR3 bases are TGTGCCAGCACCCCGCCGGGACTTTACAATGAGCAGTTCTTC.

The rearrangement uses TRBV6-5 and TRBJ2-1, with D possibly matching TRBD1 (6 bases). The germline V gene has CDR1 MNHEY and CDR2 SVGAGI. Trimming took off 4 bases at V and 0 bases at J, with 13 bases between the two ends. This CDR3 spans 16 amino acids. The CDR3 here is CASSSPDSLSYNEQFF. DNA for the CDR3: TGTGCCAGCAGTTCTCCGGACAGCCTCTCCTACAATGAGCAGTTCTTC.

The chain carries TRBV5-1 and TRBJ1-2; 10 nucleotides align to TRBD1. Germline V gene lookup returns CDR1 SGHRS and CDR2 YFSETQ. The V segment lost 7 bases and the J segment 4 bases; nucleotides outside the gene matches: 10. This CDR3 comprises 15 residues. As DNA, the CDR3 is TGCGCCAGCCGATCGTCCGGGACAGGGGTCTATGGCTACACCTTC. Translation gives CASRSSGTGVYGYTF. The full variable domain, in which reference TRBV5-1 and TRBJ1-2 provide the parts outside the CDR3, is KAGVTQTPRYLIKTRGQQVTLSCSPISGHRSVSWYQQTPGQGLQFLFEYFSETQRNKGNFPGRFSGRQFSNSRSEMNVSTLELGDSALYLCASRSSGTGVYGYTFGSGTRLTVV.

V gene TRBV6-1 combines with J gene TRBJ1-6; 8 nucleotides agree with TRBD1. In germline, CDR1 is MNHNS, CDR2 SASEGT. The length of the CDR3 is 15 residues. V lost 6 bases, J lost 7 bases, and 8 bases stayed unmatched. The CDR3 sequence is CASRGTGGDNSPLHF. In DNA, the CDR3 is TGTGCCAGCAGAGGTACAGGGGGGGACAATTCACCCCTCCACTTT.

The genes are TRBV18 and TRBJ2-5; no clear D gene. The CDR3 sequence is 12 residues long. Germline V gene lookup returns CDR1 KGHSH and CDR2 LQKENI. With 2 bases removed from V and 5 bases from J, the gap between germline ends came to 6 bases. The CDR3 DNA reads TGTGCCAGCTCACCAATCGGGGAGACCCAGTACTTC. This translates into CASSPIGETQYF. Variable domain in full (rest from reference TRBV18 and TRBJ2-5): NAGVMQNPRHLVRRRGQEARLRCSPMKGHSHVYWYRQLPEEGLKFMVYLQKENIIDESGMPKERFSAEFPKEGPSILRIQQVVRGDSAAYFCASSPIGETQYFGPGTRLLVL.

The rearrangement links TRBV7-8 to TRBJ1-4, with TRBD1 identical over 9 bases. The ends lost 5 bases at V and 0 bases at J; junction bases unmatched: 7. CDR3 length: 17 amino acids. Looked up from germline, CDR1 is SGHVS and CDR2 is FQNEAQ. CDR3 DNA: TGTGCCAGCAGCAAGGACAGGGGACCCGCAACTAATGAAAAACTGTTTTTT. Amino acid sequence: CASSKDRGPATNEKLFF.

This chain joins TRBV4-1 and TRBJ1-4, with TRBD1 matching 9 bases. V lost 1 base to trimming and J lost 10 bases; unmatched junction nucleotides: 13. The germline CDR1 and CDR2 sequences are MGHRA and YSYEKL. The CDR3 has 17 residues. The CDR3 DNA follows: TGCGCCAGCAGCCAAGGGGTCCTCCGACAGGGGGAGGGAAAACTGTTTTTT. Translated: CASSQGVLRQGEGKLFF.

CDR3 sequence (DNA): TGCGCCAGCAGCCCCGGGACAGGGGGTCAAGAGCAGTACTTC. This translates into CASSPGTGGQEQYF. The chain has TRBV4-3 and TRBJ2-7, with 11 bases lining up with TRBD1. CDR3 length: 14 amino acids. Unmatched junction bases numbered 6, after V lost 4 bases and J lost 7 bases. Germline CDR1 reads LGHNA; CDR2 reads YSLEER.

V gene TRBV6-5 combines with J gene TRBJ1-4; D gene uncertain. Between the trimmed V and J ends, which lost 2 bases and 3 bases, there was a span of 13 bases. Germline-derived CDR1 and CDR2 are MNHEY and SVGAGI. The CDR3 totals 16 residues. CDR3 sequence: CASSYILGGPNEKLFF. For the CDR3, the DNA is TGTGCCAGCAGTTACATCCTAGGAGGGCCTAATGAAAAACTGTTTTTT.

The chain joins TRBV5-4 to TRBJ1-1, with D possibly TRBD1 on 6 matching bases. Germline V gene sequence: CDR1 SGHNT, CDR2 YYREEE (reference sequence). The CDR3 consists of 15 residues. Trimming left V 10 bases short and J 5 bases short, with 24 bases between. CDR3 sequence reads: CAAHRGGRTETEAFF. CDR3 bases: TGTGCCGCCCACCGGGGGGGCAGGACGGAAACTGAAGCTTTCTTT.

The J gene is TRBJ2-5, the V gene TRBV11-2; D may be TRBD2 (5 bases). CDR3 size: 12 residues. Trimming took 5 bases from V and 7 from J, leaving 11 bases between them. From germline, CDR1 is SGHAT and CDR2 FQNNGV. CDR3 nucleotide sequence: TGTGCCAGCAGCCCGTACGAGGGGACCCAGTACTTC. As protein: CASSPYEGTQYF.

The chain recombines TRBV10-3 with TRBJ2-3; 9 bases fit TRBD2. The ends lost 6 bases at V and 0 bases at J; junction bases unmatched: 10. Looked up from germline, CDR1 is ENHRY and CDR2 is SYGVKD. The CDR3 is 17 residues long. CDR3 region: CAIRRTSDPTSTDTQYF. The CDR3 DNA sequence: TGTGCCATCAGAAGGACTAGCGATCCAACTAGCACAGATACGCAGTATTTT.

The CDR3 coding sequence is TGCGCCAGCAGCTCAGGACAGGCGGCCACTGAAGCTTTCTTT. It is translated as CASSSGQAATEAFF. The chain employs TRBV5-1 and TRBJ1-1; TRBD1 matches 7 bases. The CDR3 totals 14 residues. Trimming cost V 3 bases and J 4 bases; bases outside gene matches: 6. In germline, CDR1 is SGHRS, CDR2 YFSETQ.

The CDR3 loop reads CASSHDRGFPGELFF. The DNA of the CDR3 is TGTGCCAGCAGCCACGACAGGGGATTTCCCGGGGAGCTGTTTTTT. J is TRBJ2-2 and V is TRBV7-9; TRBD1 aligns across 8 bases. Germline CDR1 is SEHNR and CDR2 is FQNEAQ (reference sequence). The CDR3 is made up of 15 amino acids. V was pared by 5 bases and J by 6 bases, with 8 bases of the junction left unmatched.

This clone was counted once. The rearrangement links TRBV15 to TRBJ2-1; D is possibly TRBD2 (6 bases). Trimming removed 3 bases at V and 6 bases at J, with 12 bases between. The CDR3 is 14 residues long. Germline-derived CDR1 and CDR2 are LNHNV and YYDKDF (reference sequence). CDR3 loop: CATSRGGTRNEQFF. CDR3 in DNA: TGTGCCACCAGCAGGGGGGGTACACGCAATGAGCAGTTCTTC.

CDR3 bases: TGTGCCAGCAGGTACACCAGCGGTCTAGCCAAAAACATTCAGTACTTC. It codes for CASRYTSGLAKNIQYF. The rearrangement links TRBV6-5 to TRBJ2-4, with a tentative D call TRBD2 (5 bases). Germline V gene lookup returns CDR1 MNHEY and CDR2 SVGAGI. This CDR3 spans 16 amino acids. The ends were cut back, 6 bases at V and 0 bases at J, with 15 bases in the middle.

The V call is TRBV6-5, the J call TRBJ1-5, with TRBD1 identical over 7 bases. Germline trimming cut 2 bases from V and 5 bases from J; bases unmatched to any gene: 9. CDR3 size: 16 residues. Germline CDR1 and CDR2: MNHEY and SVGAGI. In nucleotides, the CDR3 is TGTGCCAGCAGTTACCGTTTCAGGGGGGATCATCAGCCCCAGCATTTT. Translation: CASSYRFRGDHQPQHF.

The chain is built from TRBV10-1 and TRBJ2-1, with D uncertain. Trimming cost V 0 bases and J 2 bases, with 8 bases left between them. Germline-derived CDR1 and CDR2 are WNHNN and SYGVQD (reference sequence). The CDR3 runs to 15 residues. The CDR3 here is CASSESGFTYNEQFF. The CDR3 DNA follows: TGCGCCAGCAGTGAGTCCGGGTTCACCTACAATGAGCAGTTCTTC.

This clone was recorded a few times. The chain's CDR3 is CASSERDRLNYGYTF. CDR3 coding DNA: TGTGCCAGCAGTGAAAGGGACAGACTTAACTATGGCTACACCTTC. This chain links TRBV6-1 with TRBJ1-2; 7 bases match TRBD1. Germline V gene lookup returns CDR1 MNHNS and CDR2 SASEGT. Trimming cost V 2 bases and J 1 base; bases outside gene matches: 4. This CDR3 contains 15 residues.